This entry lists 4 T cell receptor beta chains sequenced from one sample in a study of CD8 T cells in ankylosing spondylitis. MiXCR, run by TCRdb on the 5' RACE reads, gives a single entry per CDR3 protein. This table has more than 100,000 distinct CDR3 sequences, about an eighth appearing once. Input material: blood, either unsorted or a sorted T cell fraction (not recorded which). Every receptor here comes from a female donor with ankylosing spondylitis or in good health (not recorded which).

This clonotype has at least ten counts. This chain connects TRBV28 to TRBJ2-7, with D unclear. V lost 3 bases to trimming and J lost 7 bases, with 7 bases between them. The CDR3 loop spans 11 amino acids. Germline V gives CDR1 MDHEN, CDR2 SYDVKM. CDR3 DNA: TGTGCCAGCAGTTTCGCCCGGGAGCAGTACTTC. It is translated as CASSFAREQYF.

This clonotype was recorded at least ten times. The chain combines TRBV20-1 with TRBJ2-3; 11 positions agree with TRBD2. V shed 0 bases, J shed 6 bases, and the junction held 8 bases outside the gene matches. The CDR3 loop spans 16 amino acids. CDR1 and CDR2 from the germline V gene are DFQATT and SNEGSKA (reference sequence). CDR3 sequence (DNA): TGCAGTGCTAGAGACCTACTAGCGGGGGTGGGGGATACGCAGTATTTT. Protein product: CSARDLLAGVGDTQYF.

This clonotype appeared many times. The CDR3 region has the DNA TGTGCCAGCAGCCCCGGGACTAACAATGAGCAGTTCTTC. Protein: CASSPGTNNEQFF. The rearrangement joins TRBV14 to TRBJ2-1; TRBD2 matches 7 bases. The length of the CDR3 is 13 residues. In germline, CDR1 is SGHDN, CDR2 FVKESK. V lost 4 bases, J lost 5 bases, and 2 bases stayed unmatched.

This clonotype was detected ten times or more. The chain combines TRBV20-1 with TRBJ1-1; maybe TRBD1 (5 bases). V was pared by 3 bases and J by 4 bases, with 9 bases between. In germline, CDR1 is DFQATT, CDR2 SNEGSKA (reference sequence). This CDR3 contains 12 residues. CDR3 residues: CSASQGFTEAFF. CDR3 nucleotides: TGCAGTGCTAGTCAGGGTTTCACTGAAGCTTTCTTT.